This T cell receptor (beta chain) stems from a study of blood T cell repertoires in COVID-19. Turning to the study itself: The United States, Italy and Spain provided the acute and convalescent COVID-19 samples.

Deletions cut 6 bases from V and 7 bases from J, with 15 bases between. CDR1 is SNHLY, CDR2 FYNNEI, per germline. The CDR3 contains 13 residues. Sequenced by immunoSEQ multiplex PCR; TCRdb stores in-frame clones only, minus some. Of about 210,000 clones in the sample, less than 90% were seen once. Patients in Seattle were enrolled during active infection, then followed longitudinally. What was sequenced was peripheral blood. The chain is built from TRBV2 and TRBJ1-1; tentatively, D is TRBD1 (6 bases). This TCR was sampled from a woman of 80 years or more with COVID-19, enrolled during active disease. CDR3 sequence reads: CASSPEQGFEAFF. CDR3 coding DNA: TGTGCCAGCAGCCCAGAACAGGGCTTTGAAGCTTTCTTT.